The T cell receptor beta chain described here comes from a study of T cells in Graves' hyperthyroidism and ophthalmopathy. Study in general: Peripheral blood collection took place at initial diagnosis, before any treatment. Study-wide points: It was a median 6.5 months before onset that the model predicted ophthalmopathy.

Fresh peripheral blood, 8 to 10 ml, was the source of the PBMCs. There were TCR beta CDR3 regions amplified from RNA transcripts. Researchers ran a first-round RT-PCR on the TCR CDR3 using the HTBI primer set. MiXCR, applied by TCRdb to the multiplex PCR reads, yields one record per CDR3 protein. The data contain approximately 600,000 distinct CDR3 sequences, under 25% of them singletons. Comments on this clonotype: Its specificity is not known.

The CDR3 covers 18 residues. J lost 5 bases, V lost 4 bases, and 14 bases had no gene match. The germline gives CDR1 LNHDA, CDR2 SQIVND (reference sequence). This TCR came from a young man with Graves' ophthalmopathy. Sequenced material: blood. J is TRBJ2-7 and V is TRBV19; 13 bases agree with TRBD2. CDR3 coding DNA: TGTGCCAGTAGTAGAGGAACTAGCGGGAGGGCAGGGCGCAACGAGCAGTACTTC. Translated, it gives CASSRGTSGRAGRNEQYF.